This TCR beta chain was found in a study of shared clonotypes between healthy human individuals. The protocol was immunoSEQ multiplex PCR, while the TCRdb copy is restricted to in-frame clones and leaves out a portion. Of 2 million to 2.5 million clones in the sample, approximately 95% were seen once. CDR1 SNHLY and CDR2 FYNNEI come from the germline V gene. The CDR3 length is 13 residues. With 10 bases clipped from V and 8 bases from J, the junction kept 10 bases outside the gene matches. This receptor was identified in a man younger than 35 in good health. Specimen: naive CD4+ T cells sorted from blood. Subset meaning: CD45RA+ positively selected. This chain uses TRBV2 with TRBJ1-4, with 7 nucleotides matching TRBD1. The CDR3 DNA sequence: TGTGCCACAGGAGGGGGCGAAAAGGAAAAACTGTTTTTT. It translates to CATGGGEKEKLFF.